This T cell receptor (beta chain) was observed in a study of vaccination and CD4 T cells after COVID-19. The wider study: The study collected post-vaccine samples a median around 72 days after dose two, with a range of 14 to 241.

This clonotype was seen only a few times. Its antigen is unknown. Sequencing of cultured CD4+ T cell DNA used the Oncomine TCR Beta short-read assay. In TCRdb, the PCR reads were re-called with MiXCR into one record per CDR3 protein. The data contain more than 12,000 distinct CDR3 sequences, roughly 34% of them seen just once; the ten biggest clones take up about 35%. Treatment meaning: approximately nine-day PBMC culture with coronavirus spike peptide pools or control peptides (ViraFEST assay). With peptide pools, ViraFEST first expanded antigen-specific T cells and afterwards sequenced their TCRs. This CDR3 has 17 residues. Trimming pared 1 base from V and 8 bases from J, leaving 23 bases between. The germline V gene has CDR1 SGHVS and CDR2 FQNEAQ.

The TCR originated in a human donor with COVID-19. The chain couples TRBV7-8 to TRBJ1-2, with D tentatively TRBD1 (5 bases). The source material was cultured CD4+ T cells from blood. The CDR3: CASSLVVLPGLKDGYTF. Here the CDR3 DNA reads TGTGCCAGCAGCTTAGTTGTCCTCCCGGGACTCAAAGACGGCTACACCTTC.